This TCR beta chain was documented in a study of OX40 agonist ivuxolimab in advanced cancers. The overall study: Melanoma, hepatocellular carcinoma, head and neck or renal cell cancer occurred in dose-escalation patients.

Germline V CDR1 and CDR2: GTSNPN, SVGIG (reference sequence). This CDR3 is 14 amino acids long. V was clipped by 1 base and J by 0 bases, with 8 bases between them. TCRdb's table, derived via immunoSEQ multiplex PCR, lists solely in-frame clones and lacks some. The sample contains about 47,000 clones, roughly 80% of which appear only once. Blood specimens came from baseline, cycle 4 day 1, and cycle 7 day 1. The study, taken as a whole, reports: Among T cells, CD8+ cells averaged more expanded clones than CD4+ cells.

The sample holds one count of this clone. Antigen unknown. The starting material was CD4+ or CD8+ T cells sorted from blood, obtained in a trial of the OX40 agonist ivuxolimab. The genes are TRBV30 and TRBJ2-3; no firm D call. The source of this sequence is an adult with an advanced solid tumor such as melanoma, head and neck, liver or kidney cancer. The CDR3 DNA sequence: TGTGCCTGGAGTGCGACTTCCAGCACAGATACGCAGTATTTT. Amino acid sequence: CAWSATSSTDTQYF.